The text below deals with one TCR beta chain. Its antigen is still unknown. The primer mix had 60 Vbeta and 13 Jbeta primers. Here immunoSEQ multiplex PCR was the method, and the copy in TCRdb shows in-frame clones only, minus some. This table has approximately 100,000 clones, about 80% appearing once. This sample was taken from a study of cytomegalovirus exposure and HLA in healthy donors. Study-wide background: Samples from HLA-typed donors yielded about 85 million unique TCRs in an early data release. Findings and limits, study-wide: Researchers catalogued roughly 150 TCR beta chains as cytomegalovirus-associated. Some highly shared sequence variants likely arose as a pipeline artifact.

The V gene's germline CDR1 is SGHVS and CDR2 FNYEAQ. The CDR3 contains 16 residues. Trimming removed 1 base at V and 2 bases at J, with 12 bases between. The chain links TRBV7-6 to TRBJ1-5; possible D gene TRBD1, 5 bases. The sequence derives from a man between 35 and 55 years old in good health and CMV-seronegative. Sequencing was done on a sample of PBMCs. The CDR3 sequence is CASSLEGLEGNQPQHF. For the CDR3, the DNA is TGTGCCAGCAGCTTAGAGGGGCTTGAAGGCAATCAGCCCCAGCATTTT.